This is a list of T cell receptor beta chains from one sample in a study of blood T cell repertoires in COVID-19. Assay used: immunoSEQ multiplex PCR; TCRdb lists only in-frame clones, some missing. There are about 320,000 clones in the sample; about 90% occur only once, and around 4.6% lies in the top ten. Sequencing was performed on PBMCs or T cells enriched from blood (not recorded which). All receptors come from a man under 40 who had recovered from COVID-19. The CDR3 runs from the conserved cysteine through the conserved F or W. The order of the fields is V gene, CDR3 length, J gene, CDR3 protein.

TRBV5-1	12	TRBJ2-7	CASSLQGYEQYF
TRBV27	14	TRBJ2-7	CASSLRLGSNEQYF
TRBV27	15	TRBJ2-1	CASSLLDSSYNEQFF
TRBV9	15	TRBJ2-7	CASSQGAGVAYEQYF
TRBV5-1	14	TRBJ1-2	CASSLGTGAVGYTF
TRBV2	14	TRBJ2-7	CASIALVSGYEQYF
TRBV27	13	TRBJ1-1	CASSSQGAAEAFF
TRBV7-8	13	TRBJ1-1	CASSLRGNTEAFF
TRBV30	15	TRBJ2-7	CAWRASGGRTYEQYF
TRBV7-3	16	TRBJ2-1	CASSHPTSGGGNEQFF
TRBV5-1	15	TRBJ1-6	CASSFAAQGSSPLHF
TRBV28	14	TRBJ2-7	CASRTGQPSYEQYF
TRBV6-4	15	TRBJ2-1	CASSVLQGAYNEQFF
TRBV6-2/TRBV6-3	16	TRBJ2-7	CASSYSRQGMDGEQYF
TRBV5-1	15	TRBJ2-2	CASSPQGISTGELFF
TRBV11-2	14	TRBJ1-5	CASSLQGRNQPQHF
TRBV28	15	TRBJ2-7	CASSYSGQLSYEQYF
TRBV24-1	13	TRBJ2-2	CATGEGWTGELFF
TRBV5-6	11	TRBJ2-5	CASSLHETQYF
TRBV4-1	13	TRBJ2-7	CASSQDMFFEQYF
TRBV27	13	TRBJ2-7	CASSLGGSSEQYF
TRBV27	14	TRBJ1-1	CASSPGPRGAEAFF
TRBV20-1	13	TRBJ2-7	CSASWLASYEQYF
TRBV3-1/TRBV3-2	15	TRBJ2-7	CASSPEEGRTTLQYF
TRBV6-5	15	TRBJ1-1	CASSYPRQGRTEAFF
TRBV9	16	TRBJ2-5	CASSVGLGTGPETQYF
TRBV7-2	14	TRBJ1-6	CASRGDGGSSPLHF
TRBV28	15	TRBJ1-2	CASVEPSGGYYGYTF
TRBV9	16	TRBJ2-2	CASSIQGAGSTGELFF
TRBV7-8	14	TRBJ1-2	CASSSRQGIYGYTF
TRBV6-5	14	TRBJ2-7	CASHRGGATYEQYF
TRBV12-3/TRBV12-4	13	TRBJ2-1	CASSLGRAYEQFF
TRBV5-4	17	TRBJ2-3	CASSPPGTSGATDTQYF
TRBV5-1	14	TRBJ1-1	CASSYGQGMSEAFF
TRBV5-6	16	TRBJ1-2	CASSLVRGQGGYGYTF
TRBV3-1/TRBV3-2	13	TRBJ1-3	CASSQITYGAIYF
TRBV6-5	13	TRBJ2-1	CASRVSSYNEQFF
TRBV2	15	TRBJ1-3	CASSSWAVSGNTIYF
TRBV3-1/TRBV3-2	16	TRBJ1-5	CASSQAYGTANQPQHF
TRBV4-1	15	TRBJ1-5	CASSRVGQRNQPQHF
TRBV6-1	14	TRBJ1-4	CASSEAARLSKLFF
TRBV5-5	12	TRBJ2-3	CASGTGADTQYF
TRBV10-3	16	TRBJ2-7	CAISEPQGRGHYEQYF
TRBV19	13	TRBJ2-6	CASHSSGANVLTF
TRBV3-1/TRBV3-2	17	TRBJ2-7	CASSQRWASGHSYEQYF
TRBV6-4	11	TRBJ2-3	CASSAGDTQYF
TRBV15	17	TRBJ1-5	CATSPPPQGSYRQPQHF
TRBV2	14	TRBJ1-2	CASGGQQRNYGYTF
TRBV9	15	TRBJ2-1	CASSVDGTAFNEQFF
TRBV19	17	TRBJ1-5	CASSPIDRGRSNQPQHF
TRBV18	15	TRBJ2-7	CASSGGLAAVYEQYF
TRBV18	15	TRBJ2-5	CASSLRQGARETQYF
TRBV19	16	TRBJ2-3	CASRSGGWAATDTQYF
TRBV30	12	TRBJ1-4	CAWMRMSEKLFF
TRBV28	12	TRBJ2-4	CASRTSGNIQYF
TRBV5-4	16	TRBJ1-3	CASSLGGAGSGNTIYF
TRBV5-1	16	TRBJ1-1	CASSLAIAGSGTEAFF
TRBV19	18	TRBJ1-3	CASSTYRTGPSSGNTIYF
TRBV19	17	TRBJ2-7	CASSPGGSTVGGYEQYF